The 31 T cell receptor beta chains presented below share a single source sample, sequenced in a study of glioma-infiltrating T cells listed by TCRdb under 2016. The reads were generated on an Illumina MiSeq. TCR alpha and beta CDR3 regions were amplified with the iRepertoire nested amplicon-rescue multiplex PCR (arm-PCR) platform from RNA. TCRdb reworked the public reads: Q25 trimming with fastp, MiXCR clone assembly, productive beta chains retained. Identical CDR3 proteins give one entry, which carries the most common genes and DNA. The sample contains fewer than 200,000 distinct CDR3 sequences, roughly 45% of them found a single time. The ten largest clonotypes hold roughly 5.2% of the sample. The sample was glioma tissue, nonneoplastic brain tissue, or PBMCs (not recorded which). The receptors originated from a human donor with low-grade glioma or glioblastoma, undergoing nonglioma brain surgery, or in good health (not recorded which).

This clonotype was detected many times. The chain employs TRBV19 and TRBJ2-1, with D possibly matching TRBD2 (5 bases). The CDR3 spans 14 residues. V lost 5 bases, J lost 6 bases, and 14 bases lay in between. CDR1 and CDR2 (germline): LNHDA, SQIVND (reference sequence). CDR3 sequence reads: CASSSGGFLNEQFF. CDR3 coding DNA: TGTGCCAGTAGTTCCGGAGGCTTTCTCAATGAGCAGTTCTTC. Based on the CDR3 plus reference TRBV19 and TRBJ2-1, the full variable domain is DGGITQSPKYLFRKEGQNVTLSCEQNLNHDAMYWYRQDPGQGLRLIYYSQIVNDFQKGDIAEGYSVSREKKESFPLTVTSAQKNPTAFYLCASSSGGFLNEQFFGPGTRLTVL.

This clonotype was recorded at least ten times. The chain joins TRBV2 to TRBJ2-3, with 10 nucleotides matching TRBD1. The junction had 2 bases not matched to a gene; V was cut back by 3 bases and J by 2 bases. CDR1 is SNHLY, CDR2 FYNNEI, per germline. The CDR3 has 15 residues. The CDR3 sequence: CASSDGTGVTDTQYF. As DNA, the CDR3 is TGTGCCAGCAGTGACGGGACAGGGGTCACAGATACGCAGTATTTT.

This clonotype was recorded at least ten times. This rearrangement joins TRBV28 to TRBJ1-5; D unclear. Germline V gene lookup returns CDR1 MDHEN and CDR2 SYDVKM. This CDR3 has 13 amino acids. V gave up 3 bases and J gave up 7 bases, with 10 bases separating them. For the CDR3, the DNA is TGTGCCAGCAGTTTCGAGGGTCCCCAGCCCCAGCATTTT. Protein sequence: CASSFEGPQPQHF.

The V gene is TRBV2, the J gene TRBJ2-7; tentative D call: TRBD2 (5 bases). Trimming took off 6 bases at V and 5 bases at J, with 14 bases between the two ends. The CDR3 is 13 residues long. The germline CDR1 and CDR2 sequences are SNHLY and FYNNEI. Written as DNA, the CDR3 is TGTGCCAGCAGAGAGTCGGCCGGGAACGAGCAGTACTTC. Amino acids: CASRESAGNEQYF.

Of note for this clonotype: A much larger clone sits a single nucleotide away, making a read error possible. This chain uses TRBV15 with TRBJ2-7, with 7 bases matching TRBD2. The CDR3 is 14 residues long. Looked up from germline, CDR1 is LNHNV and CDR2 is YYDKDF (reference sequence). Trimming at V came to 6 bases and at J to 2 bases, leaving 7 bases not matched to a gene. DNA of the CDR3: TGTGCCACCAGACCCGAGGGAGGGCCCTACGAGCAGTACTTC. Amino acid sequence: CATRPEGGPYEQYF.

On this clonotype: A much larger clone differs by one base, so this may be a read error. The CDR3 region is CASSQELNMNTQAFF. The CDR3 DNA is TGTGCCAGCAGCCAAGAACTGAACATGAACACTCAAGCTTTCTTT. This sequence joins TRBV3-1 and TRBJ1-1; no definite D call. From germline, CDR1 is LGHDT and CDR2 YNNKEL (reference sequence). The CDR3 has 15 amino acids.

This clonotype was observed once. One base away lies a much larger clone, so this may be a sequencing read error. The chain has TRBV2 and TRBJ1-1; D is undetermined. Germline values: CDR1 SNHLY, CDR2 FYNNEI. The CDR3 sequence is 14 residues long. CDR3: CALGGRVAYAEALF. The CDR3 nucleotides read TGTGCCCTTGGAGGTAGGGTGGCTTACGCTGAAGCTTTATTT.

This clonotype has a count of ten or more. The chain uses TRBV18 and TRBJ2-7, with 7 bases lining up with TRBD1. The CDR3 has 12 amino acids. From germline, CDR1 is KGHSH and CDR2 LQKENI. V lost 6 bases to trimming and J lost 5 bases; unmatched junction nucleotides: 4. CDR3 nucleotides: TGTGCCAGCTCTCCCGACAGGGACGAGCAGTACTTC. This sequence encodes CASSPDRDEQYF.

This clonotype was observed a handful of times. The CDR3 loop reads CSVVASGVSREQYF. The CDR3 nucleotides are TGCAGCGTTGTAGCTAGCGGGGTGTCTCGGGAGCAGTACTTC. J is TRBJ2-7 and V is TRBV29-1, with 9 bases matching TRBD2. Germline trimming cut 4 bases from V and 7 bases from J; bases unmatched to any gene: 11. The CDR3 is 14 amino acids. Germline CDR1 and CDR2: SQVTM and ANQGSEA.

This chain uses TRBV29-1 with TRBJ2-5; no clear D. The CDR3 spans 12 residues. Trimming removed 5 bases from V and 5 bases from J, with 12 bases in between. Germline V lookup: CDR1 SQVTM, CDR2 ANQGSEA. CDR3 residues: CSVFRTGETQYF. The CDR3, as DNA: TGCAGCGTTTTCAGGACCGGGGAGACCCAGTACTTC.

The rearrangement uses TRBV10-3 and TRBJ2-3; TRBD2 agrees at 8 bases. This CDR3 comprises 13 residues. Germline CDR1 and CDR2: ENHRY and SYGVKD. The V gene end was trimmed by 10 bases and the J gene end by 3 bases; junction bases not matched to a gene: 6. CDR3 sequence: CATATSETDTQYF. The CDR3 nucleotides read TGTGCCACCGCGACTAGCGAGACAGATACGCAGTATTTT.

Concerning this clonotype: This may stem from a read error, because a much larger clone lies one nucleotide away. Since the CDR3 does not end with the conserved phenylalanine or tryptophan, this likely comes from a read error. The rearrangement links TRBV28 to TRBJ2-1; 9 positions match TRBD1. The CDR3 contains 16 residues. CDR1 is MDHEN and CDR2 is SYDVKM in the germline V gene. The V segment lost 7 bases and the J segment 0 bases; nucleotides outside the gene matches: 7. The CDR3, as DNA: TGTGCCAGCACCCCCTCGGACAGGGGCTCCTACAATGAGCAGTTCTTA. This translates into CASTPSDRGSYNEQFL.

On this clonotype itself: Given the absence of the conserved phenylalanine or tryptophan at the CDR3 end, a read error is likely. This chain uses TRBV19 with TRBJ2-3; D is unresolved. Germline CDR1 and CDR2: LNHDA and SQIVND (reference sequence). This CDR3 has 11 residues. The CDR3 coding sequence is TGCGCCAGTAGTGAAGCAGATACGCAGTATTCT. This sequence encodes CASSEADTQYS.

As regards this clonotype: A much bigger clone sits one base away, suggesting this may be a read error. The rearrangement joins TRBV6-5 to TRBJ1-4; 7 bases match TRBD1. This CDR3 is 14 amino acids long. CDR1 MNHEY and CDR2 SVGAGI come from the germline V gene. The CDR3 coding sequence is TGTACCAGCAGTTTATTTACAGGGGAGGAAAAACTGTTTTTT. Encoded protein: CTSSLFTGEEKLFF.

As for this clonotype: This could be a read error, since a much larger clone is one nucleotide away. The chain joins TRBV2 to TRBJ1-1; no reliable D call. Germline-derived CDR1 and CDR2 are SNHLY and FYNNEI. This CDR3 has 14 residues. CDR3: CARSVSGPNTEAFF. DNA for the CDR3: TGTGCCAGAAGTGTCTCCGGGCCGAACACTGAAGCTTTCTTT.

This clonotype was picked up one time. This rearrangement joins TRBV6-6 to TRBJ2-7, with a tentative D call TRBD1 (5 bases). The length of the CDR3 is 16 residues. Per the germline V gene, CDR1 is MNHNY and CDR2 is SVGAGI (reference sequence). Trimming stripped 5 bases from V and 0 bases from J, with 17 bases between. The CDR3 region has the DNA TGTGCCAGCAGTAAACTCGTGACAGTCCACTCCTACGAGCAGTACTTC. Residues: CASSKLVTVHSYEQYF.

As to this clonotype: The CDR3 carries no conserved terminal phenylalanine or tryptophan, so it likely arises from a read error. The chain employs TRBV28 and TRBJ2-7, with 11 bases identical to TRBD2. With 3 bases clipped from V and 3 bases from J, the junction kept 7 bases outside the gene matches. The CDR3 is 16 amino acids. Germline loops: CDR1 MDHEN, CDR2 SYDVKM. The CDR3 DNA reads as TGTGCCAGCAGTTTTTATACGACTAGCGGGAACTACGAGCAGTACTAC. Amino acids: CASSFYTTSGNYEQYY.

In the case of this clonotype: A clone one base away is much larger, so this may be a read error. The rearrangement uses TRBV28 and TRBJ2-3; a weak D match, TRBD1 (6 bases). There are 18 residues in the CDR3. V shed 1 base and J shed 1 base, with 18 bases lying between them. CDR1 and CDR2 from the germline V gene are MDHEN and SYDVKM. CDR3 sequence (DNA): TGTGCCAGCAGTTTATCTCGGACAGCCTTCACTGGCACAGATACGCAGTATTTT. Protein: CASSLSRTAFTGTDTQYF.

This clonotype has just a few counts. A read error is possible here, since a much larger clone lies one base away. This chain uses TRBV20-1 with TRBJ2-1, with 12 bases matching TRBD2. The germline CDR1 and CDR2 sequences are DFQATT and SNEGSKA (reference sequence). The CDR3 extends over 16 amino acids. V was pared by 4 bases and J by 5 bases, with 9 bases of the junction left unmatched. For the CDR3, the DNA is TGCAGTGCTAAGAGGTGGACTAGCGGGACTCACAATGAGCAGTTCTTC. It yields the protein CSAKRWTSGTHNEQFF.

This clonotype was seen many times. This chain connects TRBV7-9 to TRBJ2-7; 8 nucleotides match TRBD1. CDR1 and CDR2 from the germline V gene are SEHNR and FQNEAQ (reference sequence). J gave up 5 bases and V 3 bases, and 3 bases lay outside the gene matches. The CDR3 covers 13 residues. CDR3 in DNA: TGTGCCAGCAGCTTGGGGGGACAGGACGAGCAGTACTTC. This encodes CASSLGGQDEQYF.

This clonotype appeared a single time. The chain's CDR3 is CSARDIGNSDSYEQYF. CDR3 sequence (DNA): TGCAGTGCTAGAGATATTGGGAATAGCGACTCCTACGAGCAGTACTTC. The chain uses TRBV20-1 and TRBJ2-7; TRBD2 might be the D (5 bases). This CDR3 region has 16 residues. Germline assignment: CDR1 DFQATT and CDR2 SNEGSKA (reference sequence). V shed 0 bases and J shed 0 bases, with 15 bases lying between them.

As concerns this clonotype: At one of its ends the junction is not consistent with the germline gene, which may arise from a read error. The V gene is TRBV28, the J gene TRBJ2-6, with D perhaps matching TRBD1 (5 bases). The CDR3 has 15 residues. Germline loops: CDR1 MDHEN, CDR2 SYDVKM. CDR3: CASSLQSSGANVMTF. In DNA form, the CDR3 reads TGTGCCAGCAGTTTACAGAGCTCTGGGGCCAACGTCATGACTTTC.

The J gene is TRBJ2-1, the V gene TRBV3-1, with no clear D. The germline CDR1 and CDR2 sequences are LGHDT and YNNKEL (reference sequence). There are 16 residues in the CDR3. V was trimmed by 3 bases and J by 8 bases, leaving 20 bases between them. The CDR3 reads CASSQSHAIGFDEQFF. The CDR3 DNA reads as TGTGCCAGCAGCCAGTCTCATGCGATAGGGTTCGATGAGCAGTTCTTC.

The chain combines TRBV9 with TRBJ2-5, with D possibly being TRBD2 (5 bases). The V end lost 4 bases, the J end lost 5 bases, and 18 bases lay between the germline ends. Germline V gene data show CDR1 as SGDLS and CDR2 as YYNGEE. The CDR3 spans 15 residues. CDR3 loop: CASSLQTSEAETQYF. As DNA, the CDR3 is TGTGCCAGCAGCCTCCAAACTAGTGAGGCGGAGACCCAGTACTTC.

In this sample, this clonotype turned up many times. V is TRBV29-1 and J is TRBJ2-3, with a possible D match to TRBD2 (5 bases). This CDR3 contains 11 residues. The V end was cut by 4 bases, the J end by 6 bases, with 8 bases between. Germline CDR1 reads SQVTM; CDR2 reads ANQGSEA. This CDR3 is CSVGRPDTQYF. CDR3 nucleotide sequence: TGCAGCGTTGGGAGGCCGGATACGCAGTATTTT.

On this clonotype: This could be a read error, since a much larger clone is one nucleotide away. This chain uses TRBV18 with TRBJ1-1, with D maybe TRBD1 (5 bases). Looked up from germline, CDR1 is KGHSH and CDR2 is LQKENI. The CDR3 sequence is 13 residues long. The CDR3 nucleotides are TGTGCCAGCTCATCGACAGCGAACGCTGAAGCTTTCTTT. It codes for CASSSTANAEAFF.

Note on this clonotype: A much larger clone lies one base from this, so it may be a read error. The CDR3 DNA follows: TGTGCCAGCAGCTTAACTCCCGGGATTCGCTCCTACGAGCAGTACTTC. Translating it yields CASSLTPGIRSYEQYF. The V and J genes are TRBV7-2 and TRBJ2-7, with a weak D call TRBD2 (5 bases). The germline V gene has CDR1 SGHTA and CDR2 FQGNSA. This CDR3 spans 16 amino acids. Trimming shortened V by 2 bases and J by 0 bases, and 14 bases separated the two germline ends.

This clonotype was seen a handful of times. The V call is TRBV3-1, the J call TRBJ1-3, with D unresolved. The CDR3 sequence is 15 residues long. V was trimmed by 6 bases and J by 1 base, leaving 13 bases between them. Germline CDR1 is LGHDT and CDR2 is YNNKEL (reference sequence). CDR3 coding DNA: TGTGCCAGCAGTCCAGATAGAATTTCTGGAAACACCATATATTTT. Its translation: CASSPDRISGNTIYF.

The rearrangement uses TRBV7-9 and TRBJ2-2; the match to TRBD2 covers 10 bases. V was pared by 6 bases and J by 3 bases, with 4 bases of the junction left unmatched. The germline CDR1 and CDR2 sequences are SEHNR and FQNEAQ (reference sequence). The CDR3 loop spans 15 amino acids. The CDR3 nucleotides read TGTGCCAGCAGTGACGGACTAGCGGACACCGGGGAGCTGTTTTTT. It codes for CASSDGLADTGELFF.

Concerning this clonotype: One end of the junction is discordant with germline, which a read error may explain. This rearrangement joins TRBV20-1 to TRBJ2-3; D may be TRBD1 or TRBD2 (5 bases each). CDR1 and CDR2 from the germline V gene are DFQATT and SNEGSKA (reference sequence). CDR3 size: 16 residues. CDR3 DNA: TGCAGTGCCCCCTCGTTCGTGGAACCTAGCACAGGTACGCAGTATTTT. This sequence encodes CSAPSFVEPSTGTQYF.

There are a few counts of this clonotype. The chain's CDR3 is CASSDERGLAKNIQYF. In DNA form, the CDR3 reads TGTGCCAGCAGTGATGAGCGGGGACTAGCCAAAAACATTCAGTACTTC. The chain couples TRBV2 to TRBJ2-4; 7 positions match TRBD2. Per germline, CDR1 SNHLY and CDR2 FYNNEI. Trimming took 3 bases from V and 0 from J; bases not matched to a gene: 5. This CDR3 is built from 16 residues.